What follows are 28 T cell receptor beta chains derived from one specimen sequenced in a study of blood T cell repertoires in COVID-19. The data were produced by immunoSEQ multiplex PCR, yet TCRdb's version contains in-frame clones alone and is incomplete. In the table there are tens of thousands of clones, about 83% of which are singletons. Sequenced: peripheral blood. All receptors come from a man in his fifties with acute or convalescent COVID-19.

This clone was observed a handful of times. J is TRBJ2-1 and V is TRBV19; D not certain. The CDR3 has 15 amino acids. V was cut by 7 bases and J by 6 bases, with 19 bases left in between. CDR1 is LNHDA and CDR2 is SQIVND in the germline V gene (reference sequence). This chain's CDR3 is CASNGRADQFNEQFF. The CDR3 DNA sequence: TGTGCCAGTAATGGCCGCGCGGATCAATTCAATGAGCAGTTCTTC.

The genes are TRBV11-2 and TRBJ2-7; D gene ambiguous. The CDR3 loop spans 13 amino acids. CDR1 and CDR2 from the germline V gene are SGHAT and FQNNGV. V was shortened by 1 base and J by 7 bases, with 11 bases between the two germline ends. DNA of the CDR3: TGTGCCAGCAGCTTAGGGCCCGTCGGGGAGCAGTACTTC. Its protein product is CASSLGPVGEQYF.

This chain links TRBV5-6 with TRBJ2-3, with 7 bases lining up with TRBD1. The trim removed 4 bases at V and 1 base at J, leaving 6 bases unmatched. Germline V gene sequence: CDR1 SGHDT, CDR2 YYEEEE. The CDR3 is 15 amino acids. In DNA form, the CDR3 reads TGTGCCAGCAGCCCGACAGGGTTCGGCACAGATACGCAGTATTTT. This codes for CASSPTGFGTDTQYF.

The chain's CDR3 is CASSLVAGGVNEQFF. CDR3 DNA sequence: TGTGCCAGCAGCTTAGTAGCGGGAGGTGTAAATGAGCAGTTCTTC. This chain links TRBV7-9 with TRBJ2-1, with 10 bases aligning to TRBD2. The CDR3 is 15 residues long. Germline values: CDR1 SEHNR, CDR2 FQNEAQ (reference sequence). Losses at the gene ends were 1 base for V and 7 bases for J; bases not matched to a gene: 4.

The table lists this clone with a count of one. This chain joins TRBV6-5 and TRBJ1-5, with D possibly being TRBD1 (6 bases). Between the trimmed V and J ends, which lost 8 bases and 3 bases, there was a span of 11 bases. The germline V gene encodes CDR1 MNHEY and CDR2 SVGAGI. CDR3 size: 13 residues. The CDR3 bases are TGTGCCAGCCGACAGGTTAACAATCAGCCCCAGCATTTT. It specifies CASRQVNNQPQHF.

The chain employs TRBV28 and TRBJ2-7; 9 bases are a match to TRBD1. V trimming: 5 bases; J trimming: 3 bases; junction bases outside the gene matches: 8. Germline V lookup: CDR1 MDHEN, CDR2 SYDVKM. This CDR3 has 15 residues. CDR3 nucleotides: TGTGCCAGCAGTGATCCCGGGACAGGGTTCTACGAGCAGTACTTC. Protein product: CASSDPGTGFYEQYF.

In regard to this clone: One end of the junction varies from germline; a read error may be responsible. The rearrangement uses TRBV2 and TRBJ2-7, with 7 nucleotides matching TRBD1. In germline, CDR1 is SNHLY, CDR2 FYNNEI. This CDR3 has 11 amino acids. CDR3 DNA: TGTGCCAGCAGTGAGCCGGGACAGCCTAACTTC. Amino acids: CASSEPGQPNF.

This chain joins TRBV2 and TRBJ2-5; perhaps TRBD1 as D (6 bases). Trimming stripped 5 bases from V and 4 bases from J, with 20 bases between. The CDR3 extends over 16 amino acids. Germline loops: CDR1 SNHLY, CDR2 FYNNEI. The DNA for the CDR3 is TGTGCCAGCAGTTTATTTGGTACAGGGAATCGAGAGACCCAGTACTTC. Its protein is CASSLFGTGNRETQYF.

This CDR3 reads CASSIRFRGQKNEQFF. The CDR3 nucleotides read TGTGCCAGCAGCATCCGGTTCCGAGGACAGAAGAATGAGCAGTTCTTC. V and J are TRBV7-6 and TRBJ2-1; the D gene is possibly TRBD1 (6 bases). Germline loops: CDR1 SGHVS, CDR2 FNYEAQ. Between the trimmed V and J ends, which lost 5 bases and 7 bases, there was a span of 21 bases. The CDR3 has 16 amino acids.

The gene calls are TRBV12-3 or TRBV12-4 and TRBJ2-7; TRBD1 matches 10 bases. After removal of 4 bases from V and 6 bases from J, the junction contained 3 bases not matched to a gene. The CDR3 spans 13 residues. For the CDR3, the DNA is TGTGCCAGCAGTTCGACAGGGGGCGGCGAGCAGTACTTC. Translation: CASSSTGGGEQYF.

The J gene is TRBJ1-2, the V gene TRBV2; D remains ambiguous. Per the germline V gene, CDR1 is SNHLY and CDR2 is FYNNEI. The CDR3 consists of 13 residues. V lost 7 bases and J lost 3, with 12 bases in between. The CDR3 DNA is TGTGCCAGCACCCCAGGAGGCGACTATGGCTACACCTTC. It is translated as CASTPGGDYGYTF.

The chain couples TRBV21-1 to TRBJ2-5; the D segment call TRBD2 is taken from the table without a DNA check. TRBV21-1 is noted as a pseudogene. The CDR3 is made up of 14 amino acids. In DNA form, the CDR3 reads TGTGCCAGCAGCAGCCCGGGAGCCCAAGAGACCCAGTACTTC. Its protein product is CASSSPGAQETQYF.

The rearrangement uses TRBV7-6 and TRBJ1-6; 9 nucleotides line up with TRBD1. J gave up 7 bases and V 5 bases, and 15 bases lay outside the gene matches. Germline CDR1 and CDR2: SGHVS and FNYEAQ. The CDR3 covers 18 residues. The CDR3 nucleotides read TGTGCCAGCAGCCCAGCTCCAATACAGGGGGCGGAAAATTCACCCCTCCACTTT. As protein: CASSPAPIQGAENSPLHF.

The chain employs TRBV15 and TRBJ1-2; D gene uncertain. CDR1 is LNHNV, CDR2 YYDKDF, per germline (reference sequence). The CDR3 extends over 15 amino acids. V was trimmed by 4 bases and J by 5 bases, leaving 17 bases between them. The CDR3 reads CATSIRRGTVYGYTF. Written as DNA, the CDR3 is TGTGCCACCAGCATTAGACGGGGAACGGTTTATGGCTACACCTTC.

The CDR3 DNA follows: TGTGCCAGCAGCCAAGATGGTGGTAGCGGGGGACGAGAGACCCAGTACTTC. Amino acid sequence: CASSQDGGSGGRETQYF. The genes are TRBV4-2 and TRBJ2-5; TRBD2 matches 9 bases. CDR1 and CDR2 from the germline V gene are LGHNA and YNFKEQ. This CDR3 contains 17 residues. The J segment lost 4 bases and the V segment lost 0 bases, leaving 9 bases of the junction unmatched.

CDR3 bases: TGTGCCAGCAGCCACGGGACTAGCGGGGGGGCCCTCTACGAGCAGTACTTC. As protein: CASSHGTSGGALYEQYF. This chain connects TRBV11-2 to TRBJ2-7, with 16 bases fitting TRBD2. Germline CDR1 reads SGHAT; CDR2 reads FQNNGV. CDR3 length: 17 residues. J was trimmed by 3 bases and V by 5 bases; bases with no gene match: 7. Supplemented by reference TRBV11-2 and TRBJ2-7, the full variable domain reads EAGVAQSPRYKIIEKRQSVAFWCNPISGHATLYWYQQILGQGPKLLIQFQNNGVVDDSQLPKDRFSAERLKGVDSTLKIQPAKLEDSAVYLCASSHGTSGGALYEQYFGPGTRLTVT.

The chain is built from TRBV10-3 and TRBJ2-6, with 7 bases fitting TRBD1. The CDR3 runs 16 residues. Trimming removed 8 bases from V and 0 bases from J; junction bases left unmatched: 7. Germline-derived CDR1 and CDR2 are ENHRY and SYGVKD. CDR3 DNA sequence: TGTGCCATCGGTACAGGGGATAGCTCTGGGGCCAACGTCCTGACTTTC. Translated, it gives CAIGTGDSSGANVLTF.

The chain links TRBV25-1 to TRBJ1-5; D possibly corresponds to TRBD1 (5 bases). This CDR3 has 16 residues. V lost 2 bases, J lost 9 bases, and 20 bases lay in between. CDR1 is MGHDK and CDR2 is SYGVNS in the germline V gene. Written as DNA, the CDR3 is TGTGCCAGCAGTGAAGTGGATGGCAGGGCCCCCGGGCCCCAGCATTTT. It yields the protein CASSEVDGRAPGPQHF.

In this sample, this clone turned up once. This chain joins TRBV2 and TRBJ2-7; no definite D call. The germline gives CDR1 SNHLY, CDR2 FYNNEI. V was clipped by 0 bases and J by 2 bases, with 8 bases between them. The CDR3 contains 14 residues. CDR3 protein: CASSEAADAYEQYF. The CDR3 DNA sequence: TGTGCCAGCAGTGAAGCCGCGGATGCCTACGAGCAGTACTTC.

The chain joins TRBV7-9 to TRBJ1-3; a possible D gene is TRBD1 (6 bases). The CDR3 sequence is 15 residues long. Germline CDR1 is SEHNR and CDR2 is FQNEAQ (reference sequence). V was shortened by 4 bases and J by 8 bases, with 18 bases between the two germline ends. As DNA, the CDR3 is TGTGCCAGCAGCTATCGGGACATCGCTCTGGACACCATATATTTT. Translating it yields CASSYRDIALDTIYF. Full variable domain (missing parts from reference TRBV7-9 and TRBJ1-3): DTGVSQNPRHKITKRGQNVTFRCDPISEHNRLYWYRQTLGQGPEFLTYFQNEAQLEKSRLLSDRFSAERPKGSFSTLEIQRTEQGDSAMYLCASSYRDIALDTIYFGEGSWLTVV.

This clone was counted once. This chain joins TRBV7-2 and TRBJ2-2; TRBD2 aligns across 13 bases. J lost 6 bases, V lost 5 bases, and 3 bases had no gene match. The CDR3 has 15 amino acids. Germline V gene lookup returns CDR1 SGHTA and CDR2 FQGNSA. CDR3 nucleotide sequence: TGTGCCAGCAGCCCAGGACTAGCGGGGGCCGGGGAGCTGTTTTTT. Its protein product is CASSPGLAGAGELFF.

This clone occurred once. The rearrangement joins TRBV19 to TRBJ2-5; weak D call: TRBD2 (6 bases). Trimming took off 3 bases at V and 4 bases at J, with 9 bases between the two ends. Per the germline V gene, CDR1 is LNHDA and CDR2 is SQIVND (reference sequence). This CDR3 has 13 residues. The CDR3 region is CASSMWDLETQYF. The CDR3, as DNA: TGTGCCAGTAGTATGTGGGACTTAGAGACCCAGTACTTC.

The chain recombines TRBV4-1 with TRBJ2-7, with D perhaps TRBD1 (5 bases). V lost 4 bases, J lost 0 bases, and 7 bases lay in between. Germline assignment: CDR1 MGHRA and CDR2 YSYEKL. CDR3 length equals 13 residues. The CDR3 DNA follows: TGCGCCAGCAGCCCGACAGTCTCCTACGAGCAGTACTTC. Amino acids: CASSPTVSYEQYF.

The rearrangement joins TRBV4-1 to TRBJ2-1; 9 bases agree with TRBD1. J was trimmed by 5 bases and V by 4 bases; bases with no gene match: 15. The CDR3 runs 18 residues. Germline loops: CDR1 MGHRA, CDR2 YSYEKL. This CDR3 reads CASSLKWLRDRAHNEQFF. The CDR3 DNA reads as TGCGCCAGCAGCCTTAAATGGTTACGGGACAGGGCCCACAATGAGCAGTTCTTC.

The chain couples TRBV27 to TRBJ2-7; no clear D gene. Trimming cost V 2 bases and J 3 bases, with 8 bases left between them. Germline lookup yields CDR1 MNHEY and CDR2 SMNVEV (reference sequence). CDR3 length: 13 residues. CDR3 sequence reads: CASSLTYLYEQYF. CDR3 DNA sequence: TGTGCCAGCAGTTTAACCTATCTCTACGAGCAGTACTTC.

This clone was seen a handful of times. V usage is TRBV6-5 and J usage is TRBJ2-1, with 15 positions matching TRBD2. Looked up from germline, CDR1 is MNHEY and CDR2 is SVGAGI. The CDR3 covers 15 residues. The V gene end was trimmed by 6 bases and the J gene end by 8 bases; junction bases not matched to a gene: 5. CDR3 in DNA: TGTGCCAGCAGCCGGACTAGCGGGGGGGCAGATGAGCAGTTCTTC. This sequence encodes CASSRTSGGADEQFF.

The chain employs TRBV19 and TRBJ2-7, with 7 positions matching TRBD2. CDR3 length equals 15 residues. Looked up from germline, CDR1 is LNHDA and CDR2 is SQIVND (reference sequence). The V and J ends lost 3 bases and 5 bases, in that order; junction bases with no gene match: 10. The CDR3 nucleotides read TGTGCCAGTAGTATGGGCGGGAGTCCCCTGGACGAGCAGTACTTC. Protein product: CASSMGGSPLDEQYF.

The chain combines TRBV18 with TRBJ1-3; the D is unclear. Germline V CDR1 and CDR2: KGHSH, LQKENI. V lost 1 base and J lost 2, with 9 bases in between. This CDR3 is 15 amino acids long. The CDR3 DNA sequence: TGTGCCAGCTCACCACTCGCGGTTCCTGGAAACACCATATATTTT. This gives the protein CASSPLAVPGNTIYF.